The next 32 T cell receptor beta chains were all read from a single sample in a study of regulatory T cells in long-lasting Graves disease. Time point here: newly diagnosed GD, antithyroid drugs for less than 3 months. The TCR library was prepared using RNA isolated from PBMCs. Assembly of TCR beta libraries relied on iRepertoire HTBI primers together with Arm-PCR of CDR3 regions. TCRdb reanalysed the multiplex PCR reads using MiXCR and keeps one entry per CDR3 protein. Of roughly 350,000 distinct CDR3 sequences in the sample, approximately 15% were seen once. These data were likewise used in another study, on T cells in Graves' hyperthyroidism and ophthalmopathy.

The sequencing used peripheral blood mononuclear cells (PBMCs), collected at new diagnosis, from a patient treated with antithyroid drugs. The receptors here all came from a man aged 35-49 years with Graves disease.

This clonotype was recorded many times. V is TRBV4-3 and J is TRBJ2-1; TRBD2 aligns across 11 bases. The CDR3 covers 16 residues. With 4 bases clipped from V and 8 bases from J, the junction kept 10 bases outside the gene matches. The V gene's germline CDR1 is LGHNA and CDR2 YSLEER. The chain's CDR3 is CASSPTTSGVSYEQFF. The CDR3 DNA reads TGCGCCAGCAGCCCCACGACTAGCGGGGTGTCCTATGAGCAGTTCTTC.

This chain joins TRBV27 and TRBJ2-6; TRBD2 aligns across 13 bases. V was clipped by 5 bases and J by 0 bases; unmatched bases: 4. Germline V gives CDR1 MNHEY, CDR2 SMNVEV (reference sequence). This CDR3 region has 18 residues. The CDR3 DNA is TGTGCCAGCAGTCGGACTAGCGGGGGAATCTCTGGGGCCAACGTCCTGACTTTC. Translated: CASSRTSGGISGANVLTF. Using reference TRBV27 and TRBJ2-6 for the parts outside the CDR3, the full variable domain is EAQVTQNPRYLITVTGKKLTVTCSQNMNHEYMSWYRQDPGLGLRQIYYSMNVEVTDKGDVPEGYKVSRKEKRNFPLILESPSPNQTSLYFCASSRTSGGISGANVLTFGAGSRLTVL.

The sample holds many counts of this clonotype. The chain joins TRBV4-3 to TRBJ2-7, with D uncertain. Germline V lookup: CDR1 LGHNA, CDR2 YSLEER. V lost 3 bases, J lost 0 bases, and 9 bases lay in between. The CDR3 runs to 14 residues. The CDR3 DNA reads TGCGCCAGCAGCCAGGACGTAAGCTCCTACGAGCAGTACTTC. The encoded protein is CASSQDVSSYEQYF.

This clonotype was detected many times. V usage is TRBV20-1 and J usage is TRBJ2-1; the D is unclear. Trimming removed 3 bases at V and 10 bases at J, with 4 bases between. The germline gives CDR1 DFQATT, CDR2 SNEGSKA (reference sequence). This CDR3 region has 9 residues. The CDR3 region is CSASWEQFF. CDR3 sequence (DNA): TGCAGTGCTAGTTGGGAGCAGTTCTTC.

The sample holds many counts of this clonotype. The chain recombines TRBV20-1 with TRBJ1-5; weak D call: TRBD1 (5 bases). The V gene lost 1 base and the J gene lost 2 bases, with 9 bases spanning the gap. Per the germline V gene, CDR1 is DFQATT and CDR2 is SNEGSKA (reference sequence). The CDR3 is made up of 14 amino acids. The CDR3 is CSARGTLGNQPQHF. CDR3 bases: TGCAGTGCTAGAGGGACACTGGGCAATCAGCCCCAGCATTTT.

This chain links TRBV19 with TRBJ2-5, with D possibly matching TRBD2 (6 bases). V was shortened by 7 bases and J by 1 base, with 10 bases between the two germline ends. The CDR3 is 13 amino acids. CDR1 is LNHDA, CDR2 SQIVND, per germline (reference sequence). CDR3 amino acids: CASIGGSQETQYF. In nucleotides, the CDR3 is TGTGCCAGTATAGGAGGGTCCCAAGAGACCCAGTACTTC. The whole variable domain, remainder taken from reference TRBV19 and TRBJ2-5, is DGGITQSPKYLFRKEGQNVTLSCEQNLNHDAMYWYRQDPGQGLRLIYYSQIVNDFQKGDIAEGYSVSREKKESFPLTVTSAQKNPTAFYLCASIGGSQETQYFGPGTRLLVL.

In its sample, this clonotype was seen many times. The chain is built from TRBV10-3 and TRBJ1-1; D call uncertain. This CDR3 contains 14 residues. The V end lost 2 bases, the J end lost 0 bases, and 7 bases lay between the germline ends. In germline, CDR1 is ENHRY, CDR2 SYGVKD. CDR3: CAISEGRMNTEAFF. CDR3 nucleotide sequence: TGTGCCATCAGTGAGGGCAGAATGAACACTGAAGCTTTCTTT.

Worth noting for this clonotype: A junction boundary mismatches the germline segment, possibly from a read error. The rearrangement joins TRBV27 to TRBJ2-1; D could derive from TRBD1 or TRBD2 (5 bases each). The length of the CDR3 is 14 residues. Germline CDR1 MNHEY, CDR2 SMNVEV (reference sequence). CDR3 amino acids: CASSFRRDLSRQLF. The DNA of the CDR3 is TGTGCCAGCAGTTTCCGCCGGGACCTCTCGCGACAGCTCTTC.

At least ten counts were recorded for this clonotype. Written as DNA, the CDR3 is TGTGCCAGCAGTTCCGCGGGGTCAGTCACAGATACGCAGTATTTT. It specifies CASSSAGSVTDTQYF. This chain connects TRBV28 to TRBJ2-3, with D possibly being TRBD2 (6 bases). The CDR3 consists of 15 residues. The germline V and J ends were trimmed by 4 bases and 2 bases, with 13 bases remaining between them. CDR1 is MDHEN and CDR2 is SYDVKM in the germline V gene.

This clonotype showed up just a few times. This chain connects TRBV27 to TRBJ2-1, with 9 bases aligning to TRBD2. This CDR3 region has 18 residues. With 2 bases clipped from V and 6 bases from J, the junction kept 14 bases outside the gene matches. CDR1 is MNHEY, CDR2 SMNVEV, per germline (reference sequence). This CDR3 reads CASSLHSPLSGGINEQFF. The CDR3 nucleotides are TGTGCCAGCAGTTTACATTCTCCCCTTAGCGGGGGCATCAATGAGCAGTTCTTC.

This clonotype was seen repeatedly, ten times or more. The genes are TRBV20-1 and TRBJ2-1; TRBD1 might be the D (6 bases). V was trimmed by 0 bases and J by 3 bases, leaving 15 bases between them. This CDR3 spans 16 amino acids. Germline assignment: CDR1 DFQATT and CDR2 SNEGSKA (reference sequence). The CDR3 is CSARDGGGSFYNEQFF. DNA of the CDR3: TGCAGTGCTAGAGATGGGGGCGGTTCTTTCTACAATGAGCAGTTCTTC.

Details on this clonotype: Possible read error: a much larger clone is one base away. This likely comes from a read error, as the CDR3 has no conserved phenylalanine or tryptophan at its end. CDR3 DNA sequence: TGTGCCAGCAGTTTTGGGGTTTATGGCTACACCCTC. Translation: CASSFGVYGYTL. V and J are TRBV28 and TRBJ1-2, with D unresolved. The CDR3 has 12 residues. The V end was cut by 3 bases, the J end by 5 bases, with 7 bases between. Germline-derived CDR1 and CDR2 are MDHEN and SYDVKM.

The chain links TRBV15 to TRBJ1-5; TRBD1 might be the D (6 bases). Germline CDR1 LNHNV, CDR2 YYDKDF (reference sequence). Trimming cost V 0 bases and J 0 bases, with 12 bases left between them. The CDR3 loop spans 17 amino acids. In DNA form, the CDR3 reads TGTGCCACCAGCAGAGACAGGGGATGGGATAGCAATCAGCCCCAGCATTTT. It codes for CATSRDRGWDSNQPQHF.

This clonotype was counted a few times. This rearrangement joins TRBV15 to TRBJ2-7, with D perhaps assigned TRBD1 or TRBD2 (5 bases each). Trimming left V 0 bases short and J 2 bases short, with 14 bases between. The CDR3 is made up of 16 amino acids. Germline V lookup: CDR1 LNHNV, CDR2 YYDKDF (reference sequence). The CDR3 bases are TGTGCCACCAGCAGAGATGGGACGGCCCGGGCCTACGAGCAGTACTTC. It encodes CATSRDGTARAYEQYF.

Ten or more counts support this clonotype. This chain connects TRBV28 to TRBJ1-4; 7 positions agree with TRBD1. This CDR3 has 16 amino acids. J was trimmed by 5 bases and V by 6 bases; bases with no gene match: 12. Germline CDR1 and CDR2: MDHEN and SYDVKM. In nucleotides, the CDR3 is TGTGCCAGCAGCCGCGGGTGGGCCAGGGGGAATGAAAAACTGTTTTTT. This sequence encodes CASSRGWARGNEKLFF.

This clonotype has more than one count but fewer than ten. The chain recombines TRBV4-3 with TRBJ2-6; D not certain. The germline CDR1 and CDR2 sequences are LGHNA and YSLEER. V was trimmed by 0 bases and J by 1 base, leaving 7 bases between them. This CDR3 comprises 16 residues. The CDR3 bases are TGCGCCAGCAGCCAAGATTTGGGGTCTGGGGCCAACGTCCTGACTTTC. Amino acid sequence: CASSQDLGSGANVLTF.

V usage is TRBV3-1 and J usage is TRBJ2-3; D unresolved. CDR3 length: 13 amino acids. V lost 1 base and J 6 bases, leaving 8 bases between the germline ends. CDR1 is LGHDT, CDR2 YNNKEL, per germline (reference sequence). The CDR3 DNA is TGTGCCAGCAGCCAAGTCCTGGCCGATACGCAGTATTTT. Protein: CASSQVLADTQYF.

This clonotype turned up a few times. The chain's CDR3 is CASRGAVNQPQHF. DNA of the CDR3: TGTGCCAGCAGGGGGGCGGTTAATCAGCCCCAGCATTTT. J is TRBJ1-5 and V is TRBV12-3 or TRBV12-4, with D possibly being TRBD1 (6 bases). This CDR3 has 13 residues. V was pared by 6 bases and J by 4 bases, with 10 bases between.

In this sample, this clonotype turned up once. This may be a read error, as it is one base from a much larger clone. This chain links TRBV5-6 with TRBJ2-1; D unresolved. The CDR3 length is 12 residues. Germline V gene data show CDR1 as SGHDT and CDR2 as YYEEEE. The V gene lost 0 bases and the J gene lost 10 bases, with 8 bases spanning the gap. The CDR3 is CASSLGAREQFF. For the CDR3, the DNA is TGTGCCAGCAGCTTGGGGGCTCGCGAGCAGTTCTTC.

The chain employs TRBV2 and TRBJ1-2; no reliable D call. This CDR3 has 13 residues. Trimming pared 1 base from V and 4 bases from J, leaving 7 bases between. CDR1 SNHLY and CDR2 FYNNEI come from the germline V gene. Here the CDR3 reads CASSEDNPYGYTF. The CDR3 nucleotides are TGTGCCAGCAGTGAAGACAACCCCTATGGCTACACCTTC.

The rearrangement uses TRBV5-1 and TRBJ2-5; D is unresolved. CDR1 SGHRS and CDR2 YFSETQ come from the germline V gene. CDR3 length: 12 residues. The germline V and J ends were trimmed by 1 base and 5 bases, with 6 bases remaining between them. The CDR3 spells CASSLHRETQYF. Written as DNA, the CDR3 is TGCGCCAGCAGCTTGCACCGGGAGACCCAGTACTTC.

The CDR3 loop reads CASSFPLRGEAFF. As DNA, the CDR3 is TGTGCCAGCAGCTTCCCCCTCCGGGGTGAAGCTTTCTTT. The chain combines TRBV7-9 with TRBJ1-1, with unresolved D. The germline V and J ends were trimmed by 3 bases and 7 bases, with 12 bases remaining between them. CDR3 length: 13 residues. Germline values: CDR1 SEHNR, CDR2 FQNEAQ (reference sequence).

For the CDR3, the DNA is TGTGCCAGCAGCTTAGGCACCGGGGCTGGAGTGTGGGGAGAGACCCAGTACTTC. Translation gives CASSLGTGAGVWGETQYF. The V call is TRBV11-2, the J call TRBJ2-5; either TRBD1 or TRBD2 may fit D (5 bases each). The V gene's germline CDR1 is SGHAT and CDR2 FQNNGV. The length of the CDR3 is 18 residues. V lost 1 base to trimming and J lost 4 bases, with 22 bases between them.

In this sample, this clonotype turned up many times. The chain is built from TRBV5-1 and TRBJ2-3; TRBD2 aligns across 9 bases. The CDR3 spans 16 residues. Germline trimming cut 2 bases from V and 1 base from J; bases unmatched to any gene: 5. CDR1 is SGHRS, CDR2 YFSETQ, per germline. Written as DNA, the CDR3 is TGCGCCAGCAGCTTTGAGCCTAGCGGGGGCACAGATACGCAGTATTTT. The encoded protein is CASSFEPSGGTDTQYF.

The rearrangement links TRBV24-1 to TRBJ2-2; the match to TRBD1 covers 9 bases. Trimming removed 4 bases from V and 7 bases from J; junction bases left unmatched: 9. The CDR3 totals 16 residues. Germline CDR1 and CDR2: KGHDR and SFDVKD. The CDR3 coding sequence is TGTGCCACCAGTGACTCCGGGACAGGGACTGGCGGGGAGCTGTTTTTT. It yields the protein CATSDSGTGTGGELFF.

This clonotype was counted a few times. This chain links TRBV30 with TRBJ2-7; 9 nucleotides agree with TRBD1. The CDR3 loop spans 13 amino acids. V dropped 3 bases and J dropped 6; count of bases not matched to a gene: 6. The germline V gene has CDR1 GTSNPN and CDR2 SVGIG (reference sequence). The CDR3 DNA sequence: TGTGCCTGGAGGGGGACAGGGACTGGCGAGCAGTACTTC. Translation: CAWRGTGTGEQYF.

In its sample, this clonotype was seen a few times. This chain links TRBV5-5 with TRBJ2-6; D gene ambiguous. The CDR3 loop spans 19 amino acids. Germline-derived CDR1 and CDR2 are SGHKS and YYEKEE (reference sequence). V lost 1 base, J lost 0 bases, and 17 bases lay in between. CDR3 loop: CASSLPGLILRSGANVLTF. The CDR3 DNA is TGTGCCAGCAGCTTGCCTGGGCTCATTCTACGCTCTGGGGCCAACGTCCTGACTTTC. Based on the CDR3 plus reference TRBV5-5 and TRBJ2-6, the full variable domain is DAGVTQSPTHLIKTRGQQVTLRCSPISGHKSVSWYQQVLGQGPQFIFQYYEKEERGRGNFPDRFSARQFPNYSSELNVNALLLGDSALYLCASSLPGLILRSGANVLTFGAGSRLTVL.

This clonotype appeared a single time. A much larger clone lies a single base off, so this may be a read error. The chain carries TRBV20-1 and TRBJ2-1; D not certain. Trimming left V 4 bases short and J 10 bases short, with 20 bases between. This CDR3 is built from 14 residues. Germline V gives CDR1 DFQATT, CDR2 SNEGSKA (reference sequence). DNA for the CDR3: TGCAGTGCTAAACATTCCAGGTCCCCCTACGAGCAGTTCTTC. Translating gives CSAKHSRSPYEQFF.

In this sample, this clonotype turned up many times. The V call is TRBV6-2 or TRBV6-3, the J call TRBJ2-3; 8 bases fit TRBD2. V lost 10 bases, J lost 2 bases, and 20 bases stayed unmatched. CDR3 length: 18 amino acids. CDR1 and CDR2 (germline): MNHEY, SVGEGT. CDR3 sequence reads: CATNPAAGVFGDTDTQYF. The DNA of the CDR3 is TGTGCCACTAACCCCGCAGCGGGGGTGTTCGGGGACACAGATACGCAGTATTTT.

This clonotype appeared a few times. This chain links TRBV11-3 with TRBJ2-3; no clear D. V dropped 3 bases and J dropped 6 bases, with 4 bases sitting between them. The CDR3 sequence is 11 residues long. The germline CDR1 and CDR2 sequences are SGHNT and YENEEA. The DNA for the CDR3 is TGTGCCAGCAGCTTTAAGGATACGCAGTATTTT. Its translation: CASSFKDTQYF.

This chain uses TRBV19 with TRBJ2-5, with D maybe TRBD2 (7 bases). The V and J ends lost 4 bases and 1 base respectively, with 19 bases between them. The length of the CDR3 is 17 residues. Germline CDR1 LNHDA, CDR2 SQIVND (reference sequence). CDR3 DNA: TGTGCCAGTAGTACAGCTTGGCGGGGGCCCCTCCAAGAGACCCAGTACTTC. It codes for CASSTAWRGPLQETQYF.

The sample holds many counts of this clonotype. The gene calls are TRBV20-1 and TRBJ2-5; TRBD1 matches at 8 bases. The junction had 7 bases not matched to a gene; V was cut back by 6 bases and J by 4 bases. There are 13 residues in the CDR3. CDR1 is DFQATT and CDR2 is SNEGSKA in the germline V gene (reference sequence). Here the CDR3 reads CSAPDRVSETQYF. The CDR3 DNA is TGCAGTGCCCCGGACAGGGTCTCAGAGACCCAGTACTTC.